This T cell receptor beta chain was recovered during a study of PD-1 blockade in classical Hodgkin lymphoma. Overall study: The nivolumab dose that patients received was 3 mg/kg, given intravenously every 2 weeks. Study-level results: Lower baseline TCR diversity marked trial partial responders and progressors. As was reported, newly diagnosed patients showed lower baseline TCR diversity than healthy donors did. CD4+ TCR diversity climbed significantly by C4D1, unlike CD8+ TCR diversity.

Using immunoSEQ multiplex PCR, the repertoire was profiled, and TCRdb retains in-frame clones only, with some absent. This repertoire shows tens of thousands of clones, over 65% found once; its top ten account for just under 2.5%. Trimming took 5 bases from V and 2 from J, leaving 9 bases between them. Germline lookup yields CDR1 MNHNY and CDR2 SVGAGI (reference sequence). The CDR3 runs to 14 residues. All patients experienced relapse after autologous stem cell transplantation, and brentuximab vedotin exposure was variable. Magnetic negative selection was used to purify CD4+ T cells from thawed PBMCs. In this sample, this clone turned up once. Its antigen remains unidentified.

This TCR was recovered from a human donor with classical Hodgkin lymphoma. This chain connects TRBV6-6 to TRBJ2-2, with D hard to call. The sequences come from CD4+ T cells from blood, collected at baseline. The CDR3 region is CASSRQSNTGELFF. CDR3 nucleotides: TGTGCCAGCAGTCGGCAGTCCAACACCGGGGAGCTGTTTTTT.